This is a list of T cell receptor beta chains from one sample in a study of CD8+CD57+ T cells in acquired aplastic anemia. Via MiXCR, TCRdb re-called the reads, giving one row per CDR3 protein. The data contain some 120,000 distinct CDR3 sequences, over 55% of them seen just once; the ten biggest clones take up 25% to 35%. The sample consisted of sorted CD4+, CD8+, or CD8+CD57+ T cells (not recorded which) from PBMCs. The receptor set was obtained from a human donor with aplastic anemia. Each CDR3 is given with its conserved first and last residue. D genes are given only for firm matches. A row's size may be missing; if present it is once, few, many or a size class.

v_call: TRBV20-1; clone_size: .; d_call: TRBD2; j_call: TRBJ2-3; cdr3_aa: CSATRGGATDTQYF; cdr3_nt: TGCAGTGCTACACGCGGGGGGGCCACAGATACGCAGTATTTT
v_call: TRBV10-3; clone_size: .; d_call: .; j_call: TRBJ1-1; cdr3_aa: CAISDFENTEAFF; cdr3_nt: TGTGCCATCAGTGATTTCGAGAACACTGAAGCTTTCTTT
v_call: TRBV19; clone_size: .; d_call: .; j_call: TRBJ1-1; cdr3_aa: CASSIVVNTEAFF; cdr3_nt: TGTGCCAGTAGTATAGTAGTGAACACTGAAGCTTTCTTT
v_call: TRBV7-8; clone_size: .; d_call: .; j_call: TRBJ1-1; cdr3_aa: CASSLGSENTEAFF; cdr3_nt: TGTGCCAGCAGCTTAGGTTCGGAGAACACTGAAGCTTTCTTT
v_call: TRBV5-5; clone_size: .; d_call: .; j_call: TRBJ1-5; cdr3_aa: CASSWNSMANQPQHF; cdr3_nt: TGTGCCAGCAGCTGGAACAGTATGGCAAATCAGCCCCAGCATTTT
v_call: TRBV10-3; clone_size: few; d_call: .; j_call: TRBJ2-7; cdr3_aa: CAISATAGYEQYF; cdr3_nt: TGTGCCATCAGTGCTACAGCTGGTTACGAGCAGTACTTC
v_call: TRBV7-9; clone_size: .; d_call: .; j_call: TRBJ1-6; cdr3_aa: CASSTDRFGSPLHF; cdr3_nt: TGTGCCAGCAGCACTGACAGGTTCGGTTCACCCCTCCACTTT
v_call: TRBV6-2/TRBV6-3; clone_size: few; d_call: TRBD1; j_call: TRBJ1-1; cdr3_aa: CASSYRTGGRTEAFF; cdr3_nt: TGTGCCAGCAGTTACCGGACAGGGGGGCGAACTGAAGCTTTCTTT
v_call: TRBV24-1; clone_size: .; d_call: .; j_call: TRBJ2-3; cdr3_aa: CATSDGNTDTQYF; cdr3_nt: TGTGCCACCAGTGATGGGAACACAGATACGCAGTATTTT
v_call: TRBV10-2; clone_size: few; d_call: TRBD2; j_call: TRBJ2-7; cdr3_aa: CASRKELAASEQYF; cdr3_nt: TGCGCCAGCAGAAAGGAACTAGCGGCCTCCGAGCAGTACTTC
v_call: TRBV9; clone_size: .; d_call: .; j_call: TRBJ2-3; cdr3_aa: CASGDTQYF; cdr3_nt: TGTGCCAGCGGAGATACGCAGTATTTT
v_call: TRBV20-1; clone_size: .; d_call: TRBD2; j_call: TRBJ2-7; cdr3_aa: CSARPGLAGSEQYF; cdr3_nt: TGCAGTGCTAGGCCGGGACTAGCGGGGAGTGAGCAGTACTTC
v_call: TRBV5-6; clone_size: many; d_call: .; j_call: TRBJ1-1; cdr3_aa: CASSLPSGGTEAFF; cdr3_nt: TGTGCCAGCAGCTTGCCCTCTGGGGGCACTGAAGCTTTCTTT
v_call: TRBV2; clone_size: .; d_call: .; j_call: TRBJ2-5; cdr3_aa: CASSEDSKETQYF; cdr3_nt: TGTGCCAGCAGTGAAGACAGTAAAGAGACCCAGTACTTC
v_call: TRBV10-3; clone_size: .; d_call: .; j_call: TRBJ1-1; cdr3_aa: CASFRGNTEAFF; cdr3_nt: TGTGCCTCTTTCCGGGGGAACACTGAAGCTTTCTTT
v_call: TRBV6-1; clone_size: many; d_call: TRBD1; j_call: TRBJ1-1; cdr3_aa: CASTSTGPTEAFF; cdr3_nt: TGTGCCAGCACCTCGACAGGGCCCACTGAAGCTTTCTTT
v_call: TRBV25-1; clone_size: .; d_call: .; j_call: TRBJ2-1; cdr3_aa: CASSVAASYNEQFF; cdr3_nt: TGTGCCAGCAGTGTAGCAGCCTCCTACAATGAGCAGTTCTTC
v_call: TRBV20-1; clone_size: many; d_call: TRBD1; j_call: TRBJ2-5; cdr3_aa: CSARDQTGGLETQYF; cdr3_nt: TGCAGTGCTAGAGATCAGACAGGGGGTTTGGAGACCCAGTACTTC
v_call: TRBV29-1; clone_size: .; d_call: TRBD1; j_call: TRBJ2-2; cdr3_aa: CSVVGTGRGTGELFF; cdr3_nt: TGCAGCGTGGTCGGGACAGGGCGAGGCACCGGGGAGCTGTTTTTT
v_call: TRBV19; clone_size: .; d_call: .; j_call: TRBJ1-1; cdr3_aa: CASSPTVYGTEAFF; cdr3_nt: TGTGCCAGTAGTCCGACAGTTTATGGCACTGAAGCTTTCTTT
v_call: TRBV15; clone_size: few; d_call: .; j_call: TRBJ1-1; cdr3_aa: CATSRPRTEAFF; cdr3_nt: TGTGCCACCAGCAGACCCCGGACTGAAGCTTTCTTT
v_call: TRBV11-1; clone_size: .; d_call: TRBD2; j_call: TRBJ2-7; cdr3_aa: CASSQVGSGTFGEQYF; cdr3_nt: TGTGCCAGCAGCCAGGTGGGTAGCGGGACCTTTGGCGAGCAGTACTTC
v_call: TRBV7-8; clone_size: .; d_call: .; j_call: TRBJ1-6; cdr3_aa: CASSLGSPLHF; cdr3_nt: TGTGCCAGCAGCTTAGGGTCCCCCCTCCACTTT
v_call: TRBV7-9; clone_size: many; d_call: TRBD1; j_call: TRBJ2-7; cdr3_aa: CASRRQDRSSYEQYF; cdr3_nt: TGTGCCAGCAGACGACAGGACAGGTCGTCCTACGAGCAGTACTTC
v_call: TRBV20-1; clone_size: .; d_call: TRBD2; j_call: TRBJ2-1; cdr3_aa: CSASQLANNEQFF; cdr3_nt: TGCAGTGCTAGTCAACTAGCGAACAATGAGCAGTTCTTC
v_call: TRBV5-1; clone_size: .; d_call: .; j_call: TRBJ1-4; cdr3_aa: CASSLAGQVNEKLFF; cdr3_nt: TGCGCCAGCAGCTTGGCGGGACAAGTTAATGAAAAACTGTTTTTT
v_call: TRBV11-2; clone_size: many; d_call: TRBD2; j_call: TRBJ2-3; cdr3_aa: CASSLEGTSMTDTQYF; cdr3_nt: TGTGCCAGCAGCTTAGAGGGGACTAGCATGACAGATACGCAGTATTTT
v_call: TRBV5-8; clone_size: few; d_call: .; j_call: TRBJ1-5; cdr3_aa: CASSLGGSNQPQHF; cdr3_nt: TGTGCCAGCAGCTTAGGCGGTAGCAATCAGCCCCAGCATTTT
v_call: TRBV20-1; clone_size: .; d_call: .; j_call: TRBJ2-6; cdr3_aa: CSAHKGGGANVLTF; cdr3_nt: TGCAGTGCCCATAAGGGTGGCGGGGCCAACGTCCTGACTTTC